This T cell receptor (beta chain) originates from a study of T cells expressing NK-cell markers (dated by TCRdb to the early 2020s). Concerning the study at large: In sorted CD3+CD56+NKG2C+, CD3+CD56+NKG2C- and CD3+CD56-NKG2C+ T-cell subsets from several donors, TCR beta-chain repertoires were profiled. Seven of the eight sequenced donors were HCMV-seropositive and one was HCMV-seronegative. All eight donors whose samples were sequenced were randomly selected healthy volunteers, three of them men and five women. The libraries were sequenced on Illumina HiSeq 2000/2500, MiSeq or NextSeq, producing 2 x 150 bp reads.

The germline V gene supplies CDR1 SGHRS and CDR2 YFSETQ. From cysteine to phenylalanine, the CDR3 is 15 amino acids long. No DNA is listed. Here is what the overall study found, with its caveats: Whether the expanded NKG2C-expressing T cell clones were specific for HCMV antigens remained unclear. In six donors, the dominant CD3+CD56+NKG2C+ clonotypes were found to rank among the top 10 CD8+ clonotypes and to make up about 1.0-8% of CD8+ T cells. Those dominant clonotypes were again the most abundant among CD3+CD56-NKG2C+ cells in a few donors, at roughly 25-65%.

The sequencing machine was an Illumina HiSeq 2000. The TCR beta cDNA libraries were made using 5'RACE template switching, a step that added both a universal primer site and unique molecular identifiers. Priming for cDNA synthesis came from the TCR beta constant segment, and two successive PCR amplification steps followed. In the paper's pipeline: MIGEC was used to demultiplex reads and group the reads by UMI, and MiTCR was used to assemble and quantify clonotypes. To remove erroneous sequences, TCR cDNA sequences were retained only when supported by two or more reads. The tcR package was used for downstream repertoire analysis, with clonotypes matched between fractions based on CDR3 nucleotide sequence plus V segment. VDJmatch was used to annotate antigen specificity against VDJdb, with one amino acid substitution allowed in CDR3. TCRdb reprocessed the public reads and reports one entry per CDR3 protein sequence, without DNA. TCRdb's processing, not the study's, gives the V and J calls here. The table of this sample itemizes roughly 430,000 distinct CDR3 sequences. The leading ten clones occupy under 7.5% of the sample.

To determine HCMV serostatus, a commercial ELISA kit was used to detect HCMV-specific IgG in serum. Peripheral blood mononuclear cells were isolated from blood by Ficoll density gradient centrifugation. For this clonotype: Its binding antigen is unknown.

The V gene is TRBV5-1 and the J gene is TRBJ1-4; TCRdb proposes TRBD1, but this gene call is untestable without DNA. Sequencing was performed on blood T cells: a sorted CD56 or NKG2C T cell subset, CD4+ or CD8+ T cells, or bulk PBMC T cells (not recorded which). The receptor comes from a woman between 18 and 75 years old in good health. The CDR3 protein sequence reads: CASSHGSGVDEKLFF.